Below, 4 T cell receptor beta chains from the same sample are listed, as sequenced in a study of T cell responses to AZD1222 COVID-19 vaccine (dated by TCRdb to the early 2020s). This specimen's time point label, interpreted: baseline before first vaccination. Preparation of the library involved the immunoSEQ multiplex PCR assay. What TCRdb holds here is the immuneACCESS table cut down to in-frame rearrangements. Part of the clones is not present; checked against another copy, under half of the missing clones reflect an unresolved V gene, and the others are unexplained. The sample table shows 150,000 to 200,000 clones, and 80% to 95% are seen once. The ten largest clones capture over 1.3% of the sample. The sample consisted of peripheral blood, taken on day 0 of AZD1222 vaccination. These TCRs come from an adult in good health.

The chain's CDR3 is CASLKRVGGQRTDTQYF. DNA for the CDR3: TGCGCCAGCCTGAAAAGAGTGGGGGGCCAACGCACAGATACGCAGTATTTT. The chain has TRBV4-1 and TRBJ2-3; the D call may be TRBD1 or TRBD2 (6 bases each). Deletions cut 8 bases from V and 1 base from J, with 22 bases between. Germline assignment: CDR1 MGHRA and CDR2 YSYEKL. CDR3 length: 17 residues.

This chain connects TRBV15 to TRBJ1-6, with D uncertain. Germline V lookup: CDR1 LNHNV, CDR2 YYDKDF (reference sequence). V gave up 5 bases and J gave up 5 bases, with 7 bases separating them. The CDR3 has 13 residues. The CDR3 reads CATSWADNSPLHF. Written as DNA, the CDR3 is TGTGCCACCAGCTGGGCAGATAATTCACCCCTCCACTTT.

The chain has TRBV11-2 and TRBJ2-4; 10 bases are shared with TRBD2. The CDR3 spans 17 residues. Germline V gives CDR1 SGHAT, CDR2 FQNNGV. The ends lost 6 bases at V and 3 bases at J; junction bases unmatched: 11. CDR3: CASSLIFSGRGKNIQYF. The CDR3 DNA reads as TGTGCCAGCAGTTTGATTTTCAGCGGGAGGGGCAAAAACATTCAGTACTTC.

This clone was seen a single time. The genes are TRBV2 and TRBJ1-4; possible D gene TRBD1, 5 bases. The CDR3 has 15 amino acids. V was pared by 1 base and J by 4 bases, with 10 bases between. CDR1 SNHLY and CDR2 FYNNEI come from the germline V gene. The CDR3 DNA follows: TGTGCCAGCAGTGAAGGGGGACGGAATAATGAAAAACTGTTTTTT. Translation: CASSEGGRNNEKLFF.